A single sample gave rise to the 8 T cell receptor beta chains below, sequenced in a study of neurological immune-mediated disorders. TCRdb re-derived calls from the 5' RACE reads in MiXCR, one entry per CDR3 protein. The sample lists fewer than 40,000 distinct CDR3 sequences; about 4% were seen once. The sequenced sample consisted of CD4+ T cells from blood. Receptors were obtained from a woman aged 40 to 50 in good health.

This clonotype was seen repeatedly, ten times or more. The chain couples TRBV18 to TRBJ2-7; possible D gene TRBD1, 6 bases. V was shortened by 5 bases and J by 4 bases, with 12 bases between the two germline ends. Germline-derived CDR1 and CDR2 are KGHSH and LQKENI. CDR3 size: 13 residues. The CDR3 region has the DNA TGTGCCAGCTCAACTACACAGGGTTACGAGCAGTACTTC. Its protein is CASSTTQGYEQYF.

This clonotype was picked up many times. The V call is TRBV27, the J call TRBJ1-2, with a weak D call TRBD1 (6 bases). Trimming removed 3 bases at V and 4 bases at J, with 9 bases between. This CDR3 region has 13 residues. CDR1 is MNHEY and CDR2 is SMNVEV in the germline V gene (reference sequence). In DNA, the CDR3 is TGTGCCAGCAGTTTCCGGGGGGCCTATGGCTACACCTTC. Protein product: CASSFRGAYGYTF.

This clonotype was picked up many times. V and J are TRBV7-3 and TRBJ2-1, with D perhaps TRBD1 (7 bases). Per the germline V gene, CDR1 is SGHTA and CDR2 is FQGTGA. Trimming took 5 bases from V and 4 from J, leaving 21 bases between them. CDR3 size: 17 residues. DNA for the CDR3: TGTGCCAGCAGCCAAGGAGGGGGCAGGGGGAGATACAATGAGCAGTTCTTC. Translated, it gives CASSQGGGRGRYNEQFF.

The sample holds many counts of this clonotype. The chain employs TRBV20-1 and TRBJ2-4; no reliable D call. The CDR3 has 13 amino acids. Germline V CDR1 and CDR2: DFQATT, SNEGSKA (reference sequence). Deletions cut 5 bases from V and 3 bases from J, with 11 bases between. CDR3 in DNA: TGCAGTGCTTCGGCCGCGGTCAAAAACATTCAGTACTTC. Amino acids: CSASAAVKNIQYF.

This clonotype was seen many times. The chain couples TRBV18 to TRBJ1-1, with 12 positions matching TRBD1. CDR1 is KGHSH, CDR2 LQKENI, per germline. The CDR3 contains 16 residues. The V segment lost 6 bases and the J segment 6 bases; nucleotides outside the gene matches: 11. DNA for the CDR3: TGTGCCAGCTCCCAGGGTGGGACAGGGGGCGCATCTGAAGCTTTCTTT. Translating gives CASSQGGTGGASEAFF.

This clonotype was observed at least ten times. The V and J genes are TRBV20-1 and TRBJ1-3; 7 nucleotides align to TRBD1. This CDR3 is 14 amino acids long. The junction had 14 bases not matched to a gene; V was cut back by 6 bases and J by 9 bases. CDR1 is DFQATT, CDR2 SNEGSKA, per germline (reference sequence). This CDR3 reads CSATADRHKGTIYF. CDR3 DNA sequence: TGCAGTGCCACAGCGGACAGGCATAAGGGCACCATATATTTT.

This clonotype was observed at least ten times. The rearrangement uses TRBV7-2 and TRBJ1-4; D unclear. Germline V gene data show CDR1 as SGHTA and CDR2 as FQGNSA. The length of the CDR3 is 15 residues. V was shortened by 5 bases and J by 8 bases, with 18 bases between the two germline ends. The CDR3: CASSQGENLREKLFF. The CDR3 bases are TGTGCCAGCAGCCAAGGAGAAAATTTAAGGGAAAAACTGTTTTTT.

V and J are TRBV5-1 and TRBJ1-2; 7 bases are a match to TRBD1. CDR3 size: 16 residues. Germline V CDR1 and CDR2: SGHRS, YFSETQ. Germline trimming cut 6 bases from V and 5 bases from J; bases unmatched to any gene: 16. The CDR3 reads CASTLSPAQGLYGYTF. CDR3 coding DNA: TGCGCCAGCACCCTTTCACCGGCACAGGGGCTTTATGGCTACACCTTC.